The sequence of this T cell receptor (beta chain) was determined in a study of early T cells in non-severe SARS-CoV-2 infection. Study-wide context: Unsorted whole blood bulk RNA was sequenced, with unpaired chains.

This CDR3 contains 15 residues. Germline lookup yields CDR1 SEHNR and CDR2 FQNEAQ (reference sequence). Trimming stripped 5 bases from V and 5 bases from J, with 15 bases between. Molecules of cDNA were individually given unique molecular identifiers that were attached to them. TCRdb used MiXCR to reprocess the 5' RACE reads, holding one entry per CDR3 protein. The data hold 70,000 to 95,000 distinct CDR3 sequences, with roughly 9.4% observed a single time. This clonotype has a count of ten or more. This receptor was obtained from an adult who was a healthcare worker with PCR-confirmed SARS-CoV-2 infection or an uninfected control (not recorded which). This chain links TRBV7-9 with TRBJ2-2, with a tentative D call TRBD2 (6 bases). Source material: whole blood. The CDR3 coding sequence is TGTGCCAGCAGCCCCCATAGCGGAGAGACCGGGGAGCTGTTTTTT. It encodes CASSPHSGETGELFF.